Below are 7 T cell receptor beta chains sequenced from a single sample in a study of metastatic and nonmetastatic thyroid tumors. MiXCR re-clonotyped the PCR reads for TCRdb. The table includes 10,000 or so clones, less than 40% detected once. The entire patient cohort was treatment-naive prior to thyroid surgery. The sample consisted of tumor tissue. Receptors were obtained from a female donor with papillary thyroid cancer or a benign thyroid nodule (not recorded which). Some clones in this sample may be carry-over from other donors' samples.

CDR3: CASWPQGDMNTEAFF. The CDR3 nucleotides read TGTGCCAGCTGGCCACAGGGAGACATGAACACTGAAGCTTTCTTT. This chain connects TRBV6-1 to TRBJ1-1; possible D gene TRBD1, 6 bases. Trimming pared 8 bases from V and 0 bases from J, leaving 16 bases between. The CDR3 consists of 15 residues. Per germline, CDR1 MNHNS and CDR2 SASEGT.

This clone has at least ten counts. The chain carries TRBV20-1 and TRBJ2-5; the match to TRBD2 covers 7 bases. From germline, CDR1 is DFQATT and CDR2 SNEGSKA (reference sequence). Trimming took 0 bases from V and 1 from J; bases not matched to a gene: 8. CDR3 length: 16 amino acids. The CDR3 is CSARDAKRDFQETQYF. CDR3 bases: TGCAGTGCTAGAGATGCCAAGCGGGACTTCCAAGAGACCCAGTACTTC.

This clone was picked up one time. The chain combines TRBV20-1 with TRBJ2-7; 9 bases are a match to TRBD2. From germline, CDR1 is DFQATT and CDR2 SNEGSKA (reference sequence). The V and J ends lost 3 bases and 6 bases, in that order; junction bases with no gene match: 9. The CDR3 totals 14 residues. The CDR3 region has the DNA TGCAGTGCTAGCTCTAGCGGGACGGCGGGCGAGCAGTACTTC. Its protein product is CSASSSGTAGEQYF.

By its share, this clone is medium-sized. The V and J genes are TRBV20-1 and TRBJ2-7, with D maybe TRBD1 (5 bases). The CDR3 totals 14 residues. Germline CDR1 reads DFQATT; CDR2 reads SNEGSKA (reference sequence). V lost 8 bases, J lost 3 bases, and 20 bases lay in between. The CDR3 here is CSSNQQALGYEQYF. CDR3 nucleotide sequence: TGCAGTTCTAATCAACAGGCCCTTGGCTACGAGCAGTACTTC.

This chain joins TRBV20-1 and TRBJ2-1, with TRBD2 matching over 12 bases. The CDR3 is 15 amino acids. Trimming at V came to 6 bases and at J to 7 bases, leaving 10 bases not matched to a gene. Germline V CDR1 and CDR2: DFQATT, SNEGSKA (reference sequence). CDR3 residues: CSARGGTSGRNEQFF. For the CDR3, the DNA is TGCAGTGCGCGAGGGGGCACTAGCGGGAGGAATGAGCAGTTCTTC.

This clone was found many times. The chain joins TRBV5-6 to TRBJ1-2, with TRBD1 matching 7 bases. J was trimmed by 7 bases and V by 2 bases; bases with no gene match: 14. CDR1 is SGHDT and CDR2 is YYEEEE in the germline V gene. The CDR3 has 16 amino acids. In DNA, the CDR3 is TGTGCCAGCAGCTTCCCCCACCGGGGCAGGGGGTTTGGCTACACCTTC. This codes for CASSFPHRGRGFGYTF. Variable domain in full (rest from reference TRBV5-6 and TRBJ1-2): DAGVTQSPTHLIKTRGQQVTLRCSPKSGHDTVSWYQQALGQGPQFIFQYYEEEERQRGNFPDRFSGHQFPNYSSELNVNALLLGDSALYLCASSFPHRGRGFGYTFGSGTRLTVV.

In this sample, this clone is medium-sized (0.01 to 0.1%). This chain connects TRBV29-1 to TRBJ1-2; no definite D call. Trimming removed 6 bases from V and 1 base from J, with 6 bases in between. CDR1 and CDR2 from the germline V gene are SQVTM and ANQGSEA. The CDR3 totals 11 residues. This CDR3 is CSVESNYGYTF. The DNA for the CDR3 is TGCAGCGTCGAAAGTAACTATGGCTACACCTTC.